This T cell receptor beta chain was sequenced for a study of T cell repertoires in aging, cancer and after chemotherapy. Study details: Six age groups, ranging from 30 or younger to 70 or older, included the donors. Over several months to years, re-sampled healthy donor repertoires clearly shared clones. The whole study produced a dataset of some 10 million TCR reads.

The V and J ends lost 3 bases and 5 bases, in that order; junction bases with no gene match: 9. CDR1 and CDR2 from the germline V gene are LNHDA and SQIVND (reference sequence). The CDR3 loop spans 16 amino acids. Multiplex touch-down PCR with TRB-A/B primers amplified rearranged V-D-J TRB sequences. TCRdb re-called the multiplex PCR reads through MiXCR, storing one row per CDR3 protein. Altogether about 9,200 distinct CDR3 sequences are present, roughly a third being singletons, with the ten largest covering 13%. TCR beta rearrangements were amplified from peripheral blood genomic DNA. The receptor's source is a human donor in good health. The donor label of this sample is uncertain. The V call is TRBV19, the J call TRBJ1-1; 10 bases map to TRBD1. Sequencing input: blood. CDR3 region: CASSMPGQGFYTEAFF. The DNA of the CDR3 is TGTGCCAGTAGTATGCCGGGACAGGGGTTTTATACTGAAGCTTTCTTT.